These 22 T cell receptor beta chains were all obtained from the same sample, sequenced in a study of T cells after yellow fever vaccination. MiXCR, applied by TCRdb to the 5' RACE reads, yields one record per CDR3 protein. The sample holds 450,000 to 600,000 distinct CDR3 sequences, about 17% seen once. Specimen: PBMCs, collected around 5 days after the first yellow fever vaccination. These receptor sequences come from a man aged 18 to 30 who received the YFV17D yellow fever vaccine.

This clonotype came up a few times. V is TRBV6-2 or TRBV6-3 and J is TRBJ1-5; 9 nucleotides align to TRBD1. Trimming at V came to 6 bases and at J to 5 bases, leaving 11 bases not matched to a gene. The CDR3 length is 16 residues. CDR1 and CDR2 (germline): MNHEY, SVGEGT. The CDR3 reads CASSEAGTGNYQPQHF. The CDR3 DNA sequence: TGTGCCAGCAGCGAGGCCGGGACAGGGAATTATCAGCCCCAGCATTTT.

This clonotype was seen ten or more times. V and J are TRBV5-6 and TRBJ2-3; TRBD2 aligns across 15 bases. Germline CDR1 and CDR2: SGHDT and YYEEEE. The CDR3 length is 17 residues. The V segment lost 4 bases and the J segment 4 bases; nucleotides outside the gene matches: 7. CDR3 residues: CASSRTSGGAGADTQYF. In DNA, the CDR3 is TGTGCCAGCAGCCGGACTAGCGGGGGGGCCGGGGCAGATACGCAGTATTTT.

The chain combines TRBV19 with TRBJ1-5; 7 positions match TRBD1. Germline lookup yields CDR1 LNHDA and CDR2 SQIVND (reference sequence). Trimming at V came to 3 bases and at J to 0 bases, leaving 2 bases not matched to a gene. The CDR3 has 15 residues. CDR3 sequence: CASSMGQLSNQPQHF. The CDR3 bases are TGTGCCAGTAGTATGGGACAGCTTAGCAATCAGCCCCAGCATTTT.

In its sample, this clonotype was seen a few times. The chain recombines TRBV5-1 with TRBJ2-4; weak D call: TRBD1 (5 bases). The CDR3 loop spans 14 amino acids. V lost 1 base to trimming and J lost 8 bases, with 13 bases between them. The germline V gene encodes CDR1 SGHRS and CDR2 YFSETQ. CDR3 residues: CASSLWGQGDIQYF. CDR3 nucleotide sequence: TGCGCCAGCAGCTTGTGGGGTCAAGGGGACATTCAGTACTTC.

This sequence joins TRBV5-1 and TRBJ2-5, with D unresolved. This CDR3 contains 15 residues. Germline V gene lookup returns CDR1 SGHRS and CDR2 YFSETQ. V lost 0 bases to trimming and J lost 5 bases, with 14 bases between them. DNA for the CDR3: TGCGCCAGCAGCTTGGTCGACTCCGGGTGGGAGACCCAGTACTTC. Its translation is CASSLVDSGWETQYF.

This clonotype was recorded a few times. This CDR3 is CASSQDRGGQPQHF. The CDR3 DNA follows: TGTGCCAGCAGCCAGGACAGGGGAGGACAGCCCCAGCATTTT. The rearrangement uses TRBV7-6 and TRBJ1-5, with TRBD1 matching over 9 bases. V trimming: 5 bases; J trimming: 7 bases; junction bases outside the gene matches: 6. Germline V gives CDR1 SGHVS, CDR2 FNYEAQ. This CDR3 is built from 14 residues.

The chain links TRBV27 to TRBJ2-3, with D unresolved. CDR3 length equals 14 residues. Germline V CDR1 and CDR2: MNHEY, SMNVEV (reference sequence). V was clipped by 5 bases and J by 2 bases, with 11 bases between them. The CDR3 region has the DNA TGTGCCAGCAGTAAGACGGACCACACAGATACGCAGTATTTT. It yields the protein CASSKTDHTDTQYF.

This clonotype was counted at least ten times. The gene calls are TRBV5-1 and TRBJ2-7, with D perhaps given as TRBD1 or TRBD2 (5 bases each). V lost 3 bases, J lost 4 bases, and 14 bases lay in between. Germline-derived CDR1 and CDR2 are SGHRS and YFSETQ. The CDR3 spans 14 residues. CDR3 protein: CASSSRDAGYEQYF. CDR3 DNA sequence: TGCGCCAGCAGCTCCCGGGACGCAGGTTACGAGCAGTACTTC. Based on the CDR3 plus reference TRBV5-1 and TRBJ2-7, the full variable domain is KAGVTQTPRYLIKTRGQQVTLSCSPISGHRSVSWYQQTPGQGLQFLFEYFSETQRNKGNFPGRFSGRQFSNSRSEMNVSTLELGDSALYLCASSSRDAGYEQYFGPGTRLTVT.

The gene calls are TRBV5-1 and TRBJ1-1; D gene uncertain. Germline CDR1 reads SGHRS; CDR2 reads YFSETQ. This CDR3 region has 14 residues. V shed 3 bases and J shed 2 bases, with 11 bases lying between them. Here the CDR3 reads CASSSHPGNTEAFF. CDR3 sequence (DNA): TGCGCCAGCAGCTCCCATCCGGGAAACACTGAAGCTTTCTTT.

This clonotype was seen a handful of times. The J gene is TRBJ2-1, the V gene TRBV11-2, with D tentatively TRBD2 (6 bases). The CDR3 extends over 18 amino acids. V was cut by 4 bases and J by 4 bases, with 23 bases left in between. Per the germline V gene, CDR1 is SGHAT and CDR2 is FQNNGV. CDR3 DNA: TGTGCCAGCAGCTACCCCGGGACTCCAGAGGGGAATTACAATGAGCAGTTCTTC. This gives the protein CASSYPGTPEGNYNEQFF.

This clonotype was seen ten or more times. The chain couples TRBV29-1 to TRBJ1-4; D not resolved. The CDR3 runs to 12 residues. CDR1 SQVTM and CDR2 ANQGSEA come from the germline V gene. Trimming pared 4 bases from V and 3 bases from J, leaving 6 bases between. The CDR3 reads CSVGGANEKLFF. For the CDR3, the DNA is TGCAGCGTTGGGGGAGCTAATGAAAAACTGTTTTTT.

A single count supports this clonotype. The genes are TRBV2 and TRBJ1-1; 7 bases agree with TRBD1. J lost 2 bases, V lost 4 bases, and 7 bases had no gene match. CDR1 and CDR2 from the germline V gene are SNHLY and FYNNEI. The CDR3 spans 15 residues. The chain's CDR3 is CASSGLGTANTEAFF. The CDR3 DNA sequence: TGTGCCAGCAGTGGTCTCGGGACAGCAAACACTGAAGCTTTCTTT.

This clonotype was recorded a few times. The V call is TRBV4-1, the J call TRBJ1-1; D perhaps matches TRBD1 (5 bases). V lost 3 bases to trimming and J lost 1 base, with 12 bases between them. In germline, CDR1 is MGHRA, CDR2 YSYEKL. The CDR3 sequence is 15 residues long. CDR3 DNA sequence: TGCGCCAGCAGCCATCCCAGGGCAGAGAACACTGAAGCTTTCTTT. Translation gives CASSHPRAENTEAFF.

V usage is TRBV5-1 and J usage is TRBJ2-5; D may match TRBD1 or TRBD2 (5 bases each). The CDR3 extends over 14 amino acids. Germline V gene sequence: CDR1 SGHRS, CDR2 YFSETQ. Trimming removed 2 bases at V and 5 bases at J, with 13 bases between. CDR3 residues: CASSFGAGRETQYF. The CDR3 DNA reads TGCGCCAGCAGCTTCGGGGCAGGCCGCGAGACCCAGTACTTC. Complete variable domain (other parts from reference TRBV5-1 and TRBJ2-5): KAGVTQTPRYLIKTRGQQVTLSCSPISGHRSVSWYQQTPGQGLQFLFEYFSETQRNKGNFPGRFSGRQFSNSRSEMNVSTLELGDSALYLCASSFGAGRETQYFGPGTRLLVL.

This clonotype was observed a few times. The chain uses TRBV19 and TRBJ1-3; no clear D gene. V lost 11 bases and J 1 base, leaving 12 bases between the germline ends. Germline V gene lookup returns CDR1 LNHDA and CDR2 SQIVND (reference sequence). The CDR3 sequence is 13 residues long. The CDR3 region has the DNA TGTGCCGGGCAGACGGGATCTGGAAACACCATATATTTT. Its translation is CAGQTGSGNTIYF.

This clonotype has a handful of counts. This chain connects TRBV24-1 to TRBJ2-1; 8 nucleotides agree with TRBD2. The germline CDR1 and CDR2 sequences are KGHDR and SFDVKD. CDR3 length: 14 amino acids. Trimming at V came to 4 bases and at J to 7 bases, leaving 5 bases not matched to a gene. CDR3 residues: CATSEPGLGNEQFF. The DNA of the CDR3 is TGTGCCACCAGTGAGCCGGGACTAGGTAATGAGCAGTTCTTC.

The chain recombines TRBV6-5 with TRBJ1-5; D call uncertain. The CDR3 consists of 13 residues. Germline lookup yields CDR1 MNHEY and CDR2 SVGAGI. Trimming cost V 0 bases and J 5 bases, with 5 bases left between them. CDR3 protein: CASSYSIYQPQHF. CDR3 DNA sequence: TGTGCCAGCAGTTACTCAATATATCAGCCCCAGCATTTT.

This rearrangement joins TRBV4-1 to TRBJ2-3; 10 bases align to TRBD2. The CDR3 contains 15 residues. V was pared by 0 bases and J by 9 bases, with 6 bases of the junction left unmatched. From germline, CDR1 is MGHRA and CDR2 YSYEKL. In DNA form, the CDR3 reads TGCGCCAGCAGCCAAGAGGCCCTAGCGGGGGAAACGCAGTATTTT. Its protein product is CASSQEALAGETQYF.

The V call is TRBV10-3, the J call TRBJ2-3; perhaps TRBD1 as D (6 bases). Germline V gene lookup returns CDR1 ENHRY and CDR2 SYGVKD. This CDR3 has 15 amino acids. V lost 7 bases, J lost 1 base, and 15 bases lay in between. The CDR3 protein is CAITPRQDGTDTQYF. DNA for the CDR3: TGTGCCATCACCCCTCGACAGGACGGCACAGATACGCAGTATTTT.

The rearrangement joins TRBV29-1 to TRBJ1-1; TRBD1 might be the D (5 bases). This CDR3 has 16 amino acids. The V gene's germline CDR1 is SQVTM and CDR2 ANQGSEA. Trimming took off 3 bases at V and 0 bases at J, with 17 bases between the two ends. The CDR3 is CSVEGQGIKMNTEAFF. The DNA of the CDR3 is TGCAGCGTTGAGGGGCAGGGAATCAAAATGAACACTGAAGCTTTCTTT.

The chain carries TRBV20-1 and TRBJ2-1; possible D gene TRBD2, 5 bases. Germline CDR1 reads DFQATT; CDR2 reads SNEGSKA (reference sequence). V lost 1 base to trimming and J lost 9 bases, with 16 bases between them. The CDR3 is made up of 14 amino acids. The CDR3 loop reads CSARGTGRRSEQFF. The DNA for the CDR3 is TGCAGTGCTAGAGGGACGGGTCGGAGGAGTGAGCAGTTCTTC.

DNA for the CDR3: TGTGCCAGCAGCTTACGGACAGGGAGGAATACGCAGTATTTT. Protein sequence: CASSLRTGRNTQYF. V and J are TRBV14 and TRBJ2-3; 8 nucleotides match TRBD1. V shed 5 bases and J 7 bases; nucleotides not matched to a gene: 8. The CDR3 is 14 residues long. CDR1 SGHDN and CDR2 FVKESK come from the germline V gene.